The next 27 T cell receptor beta chains were all read from a single sample in a study of early stage breast cancer tumors. TCRdb's copy holds only in-frame clones and misses some; the assay was immunoSEQ multiplex PCR. The sample contains about 58,000 clones, over 65% of which appear only once. Source material: blood. These TCRs come from a person in their twenties or thirties with breast cancer.

The chain recombines TRBV4-3 with TRBJ1-1; unclear D gene. The germline gives CDR1 LGHNA, CDR2 YSLEER. V was clipped by 0 bases and J by 5 bases, with 10 bases between them. The CDR3 runs to 14 residues. Here the CDR3 reads CASSQERLTTEAFF. CDR3 in DNA: TGCGCCAGCAGCCAAGAGCGCTTGACTACTGAAGCTTTCTTT.

This clone appeared a few times. The V call is TRBV30, the J call TRBJ1-5; 7 bases are a match to TRBD1. CDR3 length equals 13 residues. The V gene end was trimmed by 2 bases and the J gene end by 4 bases; junction bases not matched to a gene: 2. Germline assignment: CDR1 GTSNPN and CDR2 SVGIG (reference sequence). The CDR3 nucleotides read TGTGCCTGGAGTCCGGACAGGAATCAGCCCCAGCATTTT. Its protein is CAWSPDRNQPQHF. The whole variable domain, remainder taken from reference TRBV30 and TRBJ1-5, is SQTIHQWPATLVQPVGSPLSLECTVEGTSNPNLYWYRQAAGRGLQLLFYSVGIGQISSEVPQNLSASRPQDRQFILSSKKLLLSDSGFYLCAWSPDRNQPQHFGDGTRLSIL.

The chain links TRBV10-3 to TRBJ1-1; 8 bases fit TRBD1. Germline values: CDR1 ENHRY, CDR2 SYGVKD. The ends lost 4 bases at V and 1 base at J; junction bases unmatched: 5. This CDR3 region has 15 residues. CDR3 sequence: CAISGQGLPNTEAFF. CDR3 DNA: TGTGCCATCAGTGGACAGGGGTTACCGAACACTGAAGCTTTCTTT.

The chain recombines TRBV7-2 with TRBJ2-7; 12 bases align to TRBD1. Looked up from germline, CDR1 is SGHTA and CDR2 is FQGNSA. The CDR3 consists of 15 residues. V shed 4 bases and J 6 bases; nucleotides not matched to a gene: 7. The CDR3 bases are TGTGCCAGCAGCTCCCAGAAGGGACAGGGGGCCGAGCAGTACTTC. It specifies CASSSQKGQGAEQYF.

This clone was found once. The chain has TRBV18 and TRBJ2-7; 8 nucleotides align to TRBD1. Germline loops: CDR1 KGHSH, CDR2 LQKENI. The CDR3 covers 15 residues. J lost 3 bases, V lost 0 bases, and 4 bases had no gene match. CDR3 in amino acids: CASSPPGQVGYEQYF. The CDR3 nucleotides are TGTGCCAGCTCACCACCGGGACAGGTAGGCTACGAGCAGTACTTC.

The genes are TRBV5-4 and TRBJ2-3; 9 bases are a match to TRBD2. The V and J ends lost 4 bases and 3 bases, in that order; junction bases with no gene match: 3. The CDR3 consists of 14 residues. From germline, CDR1 is SGHNT and CDR2 YYREEE (reference sequence). The CDR3 sequence is CASSRTSETDTQYF. The CDR3 coding sequence is TGTGCCAGCAGCCGGACTAGCGAGACAGATACGCAGTATTTT.

The chain couples TRBV11-2 to TRBJ2-1; TRBD2 might be the D (6 bases). CDR3 length: 16 amino acids. V was clipped by 5 bases and J by 0 bases, with 14 bases between them. Germline CDR1 is SGHAT and CDR2 is FQNNGV. CDR3 in amino acids: CASSPGSEGSYNEQFF. The CDR3 DNA is TGTGCCAGCAGCCCCGGGAGTGAGGGCTCCTACAATGAGCAGTTCTTC.

The chain couples TRBV5-1 to TRBJ2-7, with 7 bases lining up with TRBD1. In germline, CDR1 is SGHRS, CDR2 YFSETQ. V lost 4 bases to trimming and J lost 13 bases; unmatched junction nucleotides: 20. CDR3 length: 15 amino acids. CDR3 DNA sequence: TGCGCCAGCAGCCCCTCCGGACAGGACCTCCGAGGTCTTTACTTC. Protein: CASSPSGQDLRGLYF.

This chain joins TRBV30 and TRBJ2-3; TRBD2 matches 10 bases. The CDR3 is 16 amino acids. Germline V gives CDR1 GTSNPN, CDR2 SVGIG (reference sequence). V was pared by 2 bases and J by 7 bases, with 12 bases of the junction left unmatched. Written as DNA, the CDR3 is TGTGCCTGGAGTCCTCTAGCGGGAGAATTCGTATATACGCAGTATTTT. It encodes CAWSPLAGEFVYTQYF.

The chain has TRBV11-2 and TRBJ1-1; D not certain. The germline gives CDR1 SGHAT, CDR2 FQNNGV. This CDR3 has 15 residues. The V end was cut by 1 base, the J end by 0 bases, with 9 bases between. CDR3 residues: CASSLGWLMNTEAFF. CDR3 nucleotides: TGTGCCAGCAGCTTAGGTTGGCTTATGAACACTGAAGCTTTCTTT.

This sequence joins TRBV29-1 and TRBJ2-2, with 8 nucleotides matching TRBD2. Trimming took 5 bases from V and 4 from J; bases not matched to a gene: 6. The CDR3 is made up of 14 amino acids. The germline CDR1 and CDR2 sequences are SQVTM and ANQGSEA. The CDR3 nucleotides read TGCAGCGTTACCACGGGAGGGCCCACCGGGGAGCTGTTTTTT. Protein product: CSVTTGGPTGELFF.

The chain combines TRBV30 with TRBJ1-2, with 10 bases aligning to TRBD1. This CDR3 is built from 11 residues. With 8 bases clipped from V and 5 bases from J, the junction kept 2 bases outside the gene matches. In germline, CDR1 is GTSNPN, CDR2 SVGIG (reference sequence). Written as DNA, the CDR3 is TGTGCCCAGGACAGGGGGTATGGCTACACCTTC. Residues: CAQDRGYGYTF.

V gene TRBV29-1 combines with J gene TRBJ2-1; D tentatively fits TRBD1 or TRBD2 (5 bases each). Trimming shortened V by 6 bases and J by 7 bases, and 16 bases separated the two germline ends. The CDR3 spans 13 residues. Germline V gene lookup returns CDR1 SQVTM and CDR2 ANQGSEA. In nucleotides, the CDR3 is TGCAGCGTAATCCCGGGGCCGGGGAATGAGCAGTTCTTC. It specifies CSVIPGPGNEQFF.

This clone was seen just once. The V gene is TRBV6-1, the J gene TRBJ2-4; D might be TRBD1 (7 bases). The germline V gene has CDR1 MNHNS and CDR2 SASEGT. Trimming left V 10 bases short and J 5 bases short, with 12 bases between. The CDR3 consists of 12 residues. In DNA form, the CDR3 reads TGTGCCATCGGAGGGGGCGAAAACATTCAGTACTTC. It encodes CAIGGGENIQYF.

This chain links TRBV6-6 with TRBJ1-1; TRBD1 might be the D (5 bases). The V gene lost 0 bases and the J gene lost 0 bases, with 8 bases spanning the gap. Per germline, CDR1 MNHNY and CDR2 SVGAGI (reference sequence). The CDR3 length is 15 residues. The CDR3 DNA follows: TGTGCCAGCAGTTACTCGGAGACAGTGAACACTGAAGCTTTCTTT. Translated: CASSYSETVNTEAFF.

CDR3 sequence reads: CASSSWGTGTEAFF. CDR3 in DNA: TGTGCCAGCAGCTCCTGGGGGACCGGCACTGAAGCTTTCTTT. V usage is TRBV7-2 and J usage is TRBJ1-1; the D gene is possibly TRBD1 (5 bases). V lost 4 bases and J 4 bases, leaving 13 bases between the germline ends. The CDR3 spans 14 residues. Germline V gene lookup returns CDR1 SGHTA and CDR2 FQGNSA.

V usage is TRBV4-1 and J usage is TRBJ2-7; 12 nucleotides match TRBD2. The trim removed 1 base at V and 0 bases at J, leaving 4 bases unmatched. Germline V lookup: CDR1 MGHRA, CDR2 YSYEKL. The CDR3 totals 17 residues. The CDR3 coding sequence is TGCGCCAGCAGCCAAGTACAGACTAGCGGGAGCTCCTACGAGCAGTACTTC. Residues: CASSQVQTSGSSYEQYF.

The J gene is TRBJ1-1, the V gene TRBV13; D ambiguous. V was pared by 5 bases and J by 1 base, with 8 bases between. The CDR3 length is 13 residues. CDR1 is PRHDT and CDR2 is FYEKMQ in the germline V gene (reference sequence). CDR3 DNA sequence: TGTGCCAGCAGCGAGGTGGGGAACACTGAAGCTTTCTTT. Its translation: CASSEVGNTEAFF.

This chain joins TRBV9 and TRBJ2-2, with 7 positions matching TRBD2. Germline assignment: CDR1 SGDLS and CDR2 YYNGEE. The J segment lost 4 bases and the V segment lost 1 base, leaving 22 bases of the junction unmatched. The CDR3 is 21 residues long. CDR3 bases: TGTGCCAGCAGCGTACACGGGGGAGGGCCCCACTTCCGGAGTGGCACCGGGGAGCTGTTTTTT. Translating it yields CASSVHGGGPHFRSGTGELFF.

This clone was seen more than once but under ten times. The rearrangement joins TRBV13 to TRBJ2-7, with D possibly TRBD1 on 6 matching bases. This CDR3 contains 14 residues. Germline V gene lookup returns CDR1 PRHDT and CDR2 FYEKMQ (reference sequence). Trimming took off 4 bases at V and 3 bases at J, with 13 bases between the two ends. The CDR3 DNA reads as TGTGCCAGCAGCTCCAGACAGGCAAACTACGAGCAGTACTTC. Translation gives CASSSRQANYEQYF.

This chain connects TRBV27 to TRBJ1-4, with TRBD1 matching over 7 bases. The CDR3 contains 14 residues. Germline CDR1 is MNHEY and CDR2 is SMNVEV (reference sequence). Trimming removed 6 bases from V and 4 bases from J; junction bases left unmatched: 5. DNA of the CDR3: TGTGCCAGCAGACCCGGGACAGTTAATGAAAAACTGTTTTTT. This codes for CASRPGTVNEKLFF.

The chain employs TRBV5-1 and TRBJ1-4; maybe TRBD1 (5 bases). Trimming took 4 bases from V and 0 from J, leaving 10 bases between them. Germline assignment: CDR1 SGHRS and CDR2 YFSETQ. The CDR3 consists of 15 residues. The CDR3 is CASSGTGATNEKLFF. Here the CDR3 DNA reads TGCGCCAGCAGCGGTACGGGGGCAACTAATGAAAAACTGTTTTTT.

This clone has just one count. The chain uses TRBV7-9 and TRBJ2-7; D not resolved. The CDR3 is 12 residues long. The germline V and J ends were trimmed by 1 base and 5 bases, with 6 bases remaining between them. The germline V gene encodes CDR1 SEHNR and CDR2 FQNEAQ (reference sequence). The CDR3, as DNA: TGTGCCAGCAGCTTAGTTGGGGACGAGCAGTACTTC. As protein: CASSLVGDEQYF.

The gene calls are TRBV11-2 and TRBJ2-5; D possibly corresponds to TRBD2 (6 bases). Between the trimmed V and J ends, which lost 8 bases and 5 bases, there was a span of 21 bases. This CDR3 contains 15 residues. Germline CDR1 SGHAT, CDR2 FQNNGV. CDR3 nucleotides: TGTGCCAGCGAGGGACGGAGGGTAGCATCCGAGACCCAGTACTTC. This codes for CASEGRRVASETQYF.

A remark on this clone: Other DNA sequences within the sample encode an identical CDR3. The CDR3 DNA reads TGTGCCAGCAGACTAGCGGGAGGCGAGACCCAGTACTTC. Its translation is CASRLAGGETQYF. This sequence joins TRBV6-1 and TRBJ2-5, with TRBD2 identical over 12 bases. V shed 6 bases, J shed 5 bases, and the junction held 1 base outside the gene matches. Germline loops: CDR1 MNHNS, CDR2 SASEGT. The CDR3 runs to 13 residues.

This clone is categorized as medium-sized. This chain links TRBV13 with TRBJ2-1, with TRBD2 identical over 7 bases. J gave up 7 bases and V 5 bases, and 11 bases lay outside the gene matches. This CDR3 is built from 15 residues. In germline, CDR1 is PRHDT, CDR2 FYEKMQ (reference sequence). DNA for the CDR3: TGTGCCAGCAGCCACTATCAGGTGGGAGGGAATGAGCAGTTCTTC. As protein: CASSHYQVGGNEQFF.

This clone came up once. V usage is TRBV4-2 and J usage is TRBJ2-5; no definite D call. Deletions cut 2 bases from V and 2 bases from J, with 18 bases between. CDR1 is LGHNA and CDR2 is YNFKEQ in the germline V gene. The CDR3 runs to 17 residues. CDR3 amino acids: CASSQQLSDSRQETQYF. The CDR3 region has the DNA TGTGCCAGCAGCCAACAATTGAGCGATTCGCGACAAGAGACCCAGTACTTC.